Below, 16 T cell receptor beta chains from the same sample are listed, as sequenced in a study of Ad26.COV2.S vaccination and SARS-CoV-2 variants. Produced via immunoSEQ multiplex PCR; TCRdb's table is partial and in-frame only. Seen here are around 300,000 clones, roughly nine tenths observed once, and the top ten hold 4.5% to 5.5%. Treatment indicated: 15 to 20 received Ad26.COV2.S at low or high dose, single or two shots; roughly five received placebo; per-sample allocation not given. Collection of the samples took place on day 63 after the first injection of vaccine or placebo. The sequences come from peripheral blood, collected in a trial of Ad26.COV2.S vaccine versus placebo. All receptors derive from a person between 18 and 65 years old who received the Ad26.COV2.S COVID-19 vaccine or a placebo.

The chain joins TRBV10-3 to TRBJ1-3, with D tentatively TRBD1 (5 bases). V dropped 10 bases and J dropped 5 bases, with 12 bases sitting between them. Germline CDR1 and CDR2: ENHRY and SYGVKD. The CDR3 extends over 12 amino acids. CDR3 loop: CATRDPRNTIYF. The CDR3 DNA reads TGTGCCACCAGGGACCCTCGAAACACCATATATTTT.

V is TRBV4-3 and J is TRBJ1-2; 8 nucleotides line up with TRBD1. The germline V gene encodes CDR1 LGHNA and CDR2 YSLEER. The V gene end was trimmed by 0 bases and the J gene end by 2 bases; junction bases not matched to a gene: 14. CDR3 length: 19 residues. The CDR3 sequence: CASSQEGRDRYASNYGYTF. The CDR3, as DNA: TGCGCCAGCAGCCAAGAGGGCCGGGACAGGTACGCCTCGAACTATGGCTACACCTTC.

CDR3 in DNA: TGTGCCAGCAGGGGGAATCCCTATGGCTACACCTTC. As protein: CASRGNPYGYTF. The chain combines TRBV27 with TRBJ1-2, with D unresolved. The V and J ends lost 6 bases and 4 bases respectively, with 9 bases between them. Germline V lookup: CDR1 MNHEY, CDR2 SMNVEV (reference sequence). This CDR3 region has 12 residues.

The rearrangement joins TRBV27 to TRBJ2-5; TRBD1 matches 9 bases. The germline V gene encodes CDR1 MNHEY and CDR2 SMNVEV (reference sequence). The ends lost 5 bases at V and 6 bases at J; junction bases unmatched: 4. The CDR3 consists of 13 residues. CDR3 coding DNA: TGTGCCAGCAGTACTGACAGGGGGAAGACCCAGTACTTC. It yields the protein CASSTDRGKTQYF.

CDR3 DNA: TGTCCCCAGCGGGGGGCGCAGGGGCTCCGAGTAACCCACGAGCAGTACGTC. Translating gives CPQRGAQGLRVTHEQYV. This sequence joins TRBV19 and TRBJ2-7; TRBD2 matches at 9 bases. This CDR3 has 17 amino acids. Germline lookup yields CDR1 LNHDA and CDR2 SQIVND (reference sequence).

J is TRBJ2-1 and V is TRBV7-2; a possible D gene is TRBD2 (6 bases). CDR3 length equals 15 residues. V was trimmed by 2 bases and J by 6 bases, leaving 14 bases between them. Germline V lookup: CDR1 SGHTA, CDR2 FQGNSA. This chain's CDR3 is CASSLSVSGGNEQFF. DNA for the CDR3: TGTGCCAGCAGCTTAAGCGTATCCGGGGGCAATGAGCAGTTCTTC.

This chain joins TRBV6-1 and TRBJ1-1; D gene ambiguous. V was clipped by 1 base and J by 10 bases, with 4 bases between them. Germline loops: CDR1 MNHNS, CDR2 SASEGT. The CDR3 is 10 amino acids. The CDR3 loop is CASSEEGAFF. The DNA for the CDR3 is TGTGCCAGCAGTGAAGAGGGAGCTTTCTTT.

The J gene is TRBJ2-1, the V gene TRBV19; 11 nucleotides match TRBD2. V lost 0 bases to trimming and J lost 12 bases; unmatched junction nucleotides: 10. In germline, CDR1 is LNHDA, CDR2 SQIVND (reference sequence). CDR3 length: 16 residues. The CDR3 loop reads CASSIDPGTSGERQFF. CDR3 DNA: TGTGCCAGTAGTATAGATCCCGGGACTAGCGGAGAGAGGCAGTTCTTC.

V and J are TRBV6-6 and TRBJ2-5, with a weak D call TRBD1 (7 bases). Between the trimmed V and J ends, which lost 7 bases and 5 bases, there was a span of 23 bases. The CDR3 runs to 16 residues. Germline values: CDR1 MNHNY, CDR2 SVGAGI (reference sequence). CDR3 in amino acids: CASNAPGGWGWETQYF. The CDR3 DNA reads as TGTGCCAGCAATGCCCCAGGGGGGTGGGGATGGGAGACCCAGTACTTC.

The chain has TRBV15 and TRBJ2-1, with D tentatively TRBD1 or TRBD2 (5 bases each). Germline CDR1 is LNHNV and CDR2 is YYDKDF (reference sequence). CDR3 size: 16 residues. Trimming stripped 5 bases from V and 6 bases from J, with 20 bases between. This chain's CDR3 is CATSGPGPPRGNEQFF. The CDR3 nucleotides read TGTGCCACCAGCGGCCCGGGACCCCCTAGAGGCAATGAGCAGTTCTTC. Combining the CDR3 with reference TRBV15 and TRBJ2-1 gives the whole variable domain DAMVIQNPRYQVTQFGKPVTLSCSQTLNHNVMYWYQQKSSQAPKLLFHYYDKDFNNEADTPDNFQSRRPNTSFCFLDIRSPGLGDTAMYLCATSGPGPPRGNEQFFGPGTRLTVL.

The chain has TRBV28 and TRBJ1-5; D is possibly TRBD1 (6 bases). The CDR3 extends over 15 amino acids. V was clipped by 2 bases and J by 6 bases, with 14 bases between them. The germline gives CDR1 MDHEN, CDR2 SYDVKM. CDR3 sequence reads: CASSLRRGGGQPQHF. The CDR3 DNA is TGTGCCAGCAGTTTACGGCGAGGGGGTGGTCAGCCCCAGCATTTT. Drawing the rest from reference TRBV28 and TRBJ1-5, the complete variable domain is DVKVTQSSRYLVKRTGEKVFLECVQDMDHENMFWYRQDPGLGLRLIYFSYDVKMKEKGDIPEGYSVSREKKERFSLILESASTNQTSMYLCASSLRRGGGQPQHFGDGTRLSIL.

The rearrangement joins TRBV4-2 to TRBJ2-4; TRBD2 aligns across 10 bases. The V and J ends lost 0 bases and 6 bases, in that order; junction bases with no gene match: 11. Germline CDR1 and CDR2: LGHNA and YNFKEQ. The CDR3 has 18 amino acids. The CDR3 loop reads CASSQEPAVAGGRNIQYF. The CDR3 DNA reads TGTGCCAGCAGCCAAGAACCCGCCGTAGCGGGAGGAAGAAACATTCAGTACTTC.

V and J are TRBV7-2 and TRBJ2-3; no firm D call. The CDR3 is made up of 16 amino acids. Trimming removed 1 base at V and 0 bases at J, with 11 bases between. Germline V gives CDR1 SGHTA, CDR2 FQGNSA. The CDR3 nucleotides are TGTGCCAGCAGCTTAGAGGCCCCCGGTAGCACAGATACGCAGTATTTT. Translating it yields CASSLEAPGSTDTQYF.

The chain couples TRBV13 to TRBJ2-3; 15 bases align to TRBD2. The CDR3 has 19 amino acids. CDR1 PRHDT and CDR2 FYEKMQ come from the germline V gene (reference sequence). V shed 5 bases, J shed 4 bases, and the junction held 13 bases outside the gene matches. CDR3 DNA sequence: TGTGCCAGCAGCCTCCCGGGACTAGCGGGGGGCCTATCGGCAGATACGCAGTATTTT. It translates to CASSLPGLAGGLSADTQYF.

The chain couples TRBV5-4 to TRBJ1-5, with D tentatively TRBD1 (5 bases). CDR1 is SGHNT, CDR2 YYREEE, per germline (reference sequence). Trimming pared 2 bases from V and 7 bases from J, leaving 10 bases between. This CDR3 is built from 13 residues. The CDR3 nucleotides read TGTGCCAGCAGCTTAGGGGAGGGGCAGCCCCAGCATTTT. Encoded protein: CASSLGEGQPQHF.

The chain has TRBV19 and TRBJ1-1; D ambiguous. V was pared by 0 bases and J by 3 bases, with 8 bases between. Germline lookup yields CDR1 LNHDA and CDR2 SQIVND (reference sequence). This CDR3 comprises 14 residues. CDR3 DNA: TGTGCCAGTAGTATAGAAACCTTTTACACTGAAGCTTTCTTT. Translating gives CASSIETFYTEAFF.